This is a list of T cell receptor beta chains from one sample in a study of radiation and T cells in renal cell carcinoma. TCRdb's table, derived via immunoSEQ multiplex PCR, lists solely in-frame clones and lacks some. Of around 94,000 clones detected, approximately 80% appear once; the ten largest clones hold more than 9%. The sample was blood, taken from a patient whose treatment included radiotherapy and nephrectomy. These receptors were obtained from a man between 50 and 59 years old with renal cell carcinoma. CDR3s include the opening cysteine and the closing phenylalanine or tryptophan. The D gene is left open where the match is weak. Where a row states a size, it is once, few, many or the class of an expanded clone; other rows omit it.

TRBV19	TRBJ2-7	-	few	TGTGCCAGTAGTATAGGGATTGGGGCCTACGAGCAGTACTTC	CASSIGIGAYEQYF
TRBV7-7	TRBJ2-5	-	-	TGTGCTAGCAGCCCGAATCAGGGTGGGGGAGAGACCCAGTACTTC	CASSPNQGGGETQYF
TRBV15	TRBJ2-5	-	-	TGTGCCACCAGCGGAGCCACGGAGACCCAGTACTTC	CATSGATETQYF
TRBV2	TRBJ2-7	-	-	TGTGCCAGCAGTGTAGCCGGGTCCAAGCAGTACTTC	CASSVAGSKQYF
TRBV9	TRBJ2-5	TRBD2	-	TGTGCCAGCAGCTCCAGGGGACTAGCCCTCCGAGAGACCCAGTACTTC	CASSSRGLALRETQYF
TRBV28	TRBJ2-7	TRBD2	-	TGTGCCAGCAGTTTATTGGGGACTAGCGGGAGTTACGAGCAGTACTTC	CASSLLGTSGSYEQYF
TRBV6-5	TRBJ2-5	-	-	TGTGCCAGCAGTTACTTGACAGGAGGGGGAGAGACCCAGTACTTC	CASSYLTGGGETQYF
TRBV30	TRBJ2-5	TRBD2	-	TGTGCCTGGAGTGACGGCAGCGGGAGAGGAGAGACCCAGTACTTC	CAWSDGSGRGETQYF
TRBV9	TRBJ2-2	TRBD2	-	TGTGCCAGCAGCGTAAGCGGGGGGCCAAACACCGGGGAGCTGTTTTTT	CASSVSGGPNTGELFF
TRBV2	TRBJ2-1	-	once	TGTGCCAGCAGTCCGCGGGACGACTACAATGAGCAGTTCTTC	CASSPRDDYNEQFF
TRBV30	TRBJ1-4	TRBD1	-	TGTGCCTGGGCCCGGGACAGGGATGAAAAACTGTTTTTT	CAWARDRDEKLFF
TRBV5-1	TRBJ1-6	TRBD1	-	TGCGCCAGCAGCTTGGCCCCGGGACAGCCTTCACCCCTCCACTTT	CASSLAPGQPSPLHF
TRBV4-2	TRBJ1-2	TRBD1	-	TGTGCCAGCAGCCAACCCCGGGACAGGGTATTGGGCTACACCTTC	CASSQPRDRVLGYTF
TRBV27	TRBJ1-2	-	once	TGTGCCAGCAGTTTTCAGGGAGTGAATGGCTACACCTTC	CASSFQGVNGYTF
TRBV30	TRBJ1-5	-	-	TGTGCCTGGAGTGATAGTAGCAATCAGCCCCAGCATTTT	CAWSDSSNQPQHF
TRBV5-1	TRBJ1-2	TRBD1	-	TGCGCCAGCAGCTTGGCTTCCGGGACAGGCCTTCTTTCTGGCTACACCTTC	CASSLASGTGLLSGYTF
TRBV19	TRBJ2-5	-	-	TGTGCCAGTAGTTGGTCTAGTTCAGAGACCCAGTACTTC	CASSWSSSETQYF
TRBV2	TRBJ1-1	-	-	TGTGCCAGCACCGGGAAGGTCGGGACTGAAGCTTTCTTT	CASTGKVGTEAFF
TRBV28	TRBJ2-3	-	-	TGTGCCAGCCGATTGGGAAGTTCCACAGATACGCAGTATTTT	CASRLGSSTDTQYF
TRBV19	TRBJ2-4	TRBD1	-	TGTGCCAGTAGTATTCAACAGGGGAACATTCAGTACTTC	CASSIQQGNIQYF
TRBV6-4	TRBJ2-3	TRBD1	-	TGTGCCAGCAGCCAGGAGGACAGGAGCACAGATACGCAGTATTTT	CASSQEDRSTDTQYF
TRBV7-6	TRBJ2-5	-	-	TGTGCCAGCAGCTTAGGGGGGACAAGACAAGAGACCCAGTACTTC	CASSLGGTRQETQYF
TRBV7-2	TRBJ1-5	-	-	TGTGCCAGCAGCCTCGTACAGGGTTTTGGCCTTAATCAGCCCCAGCATTTT	CASSLVQGFGLNQPQHF
TRBV30	TRBJ2-7	TRBD1	-	TGTGCCGGGACAGGTCGCACGGGAGAGCAGTACTTC	CAGTGRTGEQYF
TRBV5-4	TRBJ2-3	TRBD2	-	TGTGCCAGCAGCGAGGCTAGCGGTTCAGATACGCAGTATTTT	CASSEASGSDTQYF
TRBV6-5	TRBJ1-2	TRBD1	-	TGTGCCAGCAGTTACGTCGGGGACAGACAACCCTATGGCTACACCTTC	CASSYVGDRQPYGYTF
TRBV5-6	TRBJ1-2	TRBD1	few	TGTGCCAGCAGCCCAGGAGGACAGGGGAACTATGGCTACACCTTC	CASSPGGQGNYGYTF
TRBV13	TRBJ2-1	-	-	TGTGCCAGCAGCTTAGGTCGCGGGGGCGTTGAGCAGTTCTTC	CASSLGRGGVEQFF
TRBV28	TRBJ2-5	TRBD1	-	TGTGCCAGCAGCCCGGGACAGTTAGAAGAGACCCAGTACTTC	CASSPGQLEETQYF
TRBV19	TRBJ2-7	-	-	TGTGCCAGTAGCGGACAGAGCGAAGAATTCTACGAGCAGTACTTC	CASSGQSEEFYEQYF
TRBV18	TRBJ2-1	TRBD2	-	TGTGCCAGCTCACTGAAGAGGTTTAGGGGTCTAGCGGGAGTATTAATCGATGAGCAGTTCTTC	CASSLKRFRGLAGVLIDEQFF
TRBV7-9	TRBJ2-5	-	-	TGTGCCAGCAGCTTAGCTCAAGAGACCCAGTACTTC	CASSLAQETQYF
TRBV7-9	TRBJ2-2	-	-	TGTGCCACCATAACCGGGGAGCTGTTTTTT	CATITGELFF
TRBV2	TRBJ1-1	-	-	TGTGCCAGTTTGTATTTTGGCACTGAAGCTTTCTTT	CASLYFGTEAFF
TRBV7-2	TRBJ2-7	TRBD2	-	TGTGCCAGCAGCTTCGCCGAACTAGCGGGGGGCGCCGCGCAGTACTTC	CASSFAELAGGAAQYF
TRBV27	TRBJ2-3	-	-	TGTGCCAGCGGGCTGCAGGGTATTTTGAAGGCAGATACGCAGTATTTT	CASGLQGILKADTQYF
TRBV15	TRBJ2-2	TRBD2	-	TGTGCCACCAGCAGGGGAACTAGCGGGGGCAACACCGGGGAGCTGTTTTTT	CATSRGTSGGNTGELFF
TRBV5-1	TRBJ1-1	TRBD1	-	TGCGCCAGCAGCTTGTGGGACAGGGTTAGACTCACTGAAGCTTTCTTT	CASSLWDRVRLTEAFF
TRBV6-1	TRBJ2-3	TRBD2	-	TGTGCCAGCAGTGAGGCAGCGGGGAGCACAGATACGCAGTATTTT	CASSEAAGSTDTQYF
TRBV9	TRBJ1-6	TRBD1	-	TGTGCCAGCACCGAAGGGGGACAGAGAAATTCACCCCTCCACTTT	CASTEGGQRNSPLHF
TRBV30	TRBJ2-3	TRBD1	-	TGTGCCTGGAGTGTGACAACAGGGGGTACGCAGTATTTT	CAWSVTTGGTQYF
TRBV7-3	TRBJ2-3	-	once	TGTGCCAGCAGCCTACAAACTGGTGCAGATACGCAGTATTTT	CASSLQTGADTQYF
TRBV5-1	TRBJ1-5	-	once	TGCGCCAGCAGCCTGGGGGGTACCAATCAGCCCCAGCATTTT	CASSLGGTNQPQHF
TRBV30	TRBJ2-2	-	-	TGTGCCTGGGGGGGCGGGGAGCTGTTTTTT	CAWGGGELFF
TRBV7-9	TRBJ1-4	-	-	TGTGCCAGCAGCTCCTGGGCCGAAAAACTGTTTTTT	CASSSWAEKLFF
TRBV19	TRBJ1-5	-	-	TGTGCCAGTAGTACGGTCGGGCTTGGTGATCAGCCCCAGCATTTT	CASSTVGLGDQPQHF
TRBV7-6	TRBJ2-7	-	-	TGTGCCAGCAGCGCAGGGGGGGTTAACTCCTACGAGCAGTACTTC	CASSAGGVNSYEQYF
TRBV19	TRBJ1-5	-	-	TGTGCCAGTAGTATAGATCTGCGGGGGAATCAGCCCCAGCATTTT	CASSIDLRGNQPQHF
TRBV28	TRBJ1-2	TRBD1	-	TGTGCCAGCAGTTTAGGGACAGGAGCTAACTATGGCTACACCTTC	CASSLGTGANYGYTF
TRBV18	TRBJ2-1	-	-	TGTGCCAGCTCACCGACAACTACAGGGACAATCTCCTACAATGAGCAGTTCTTC	CASSPTTTGTISYNEQFF
TRBV28	TRBJ2-7	TRBD1	-	TGTGCCAGCAGTTTCCTACAGGGGTACGAGCAGTACTTC	CASSFLQGYEQYF
TRBV9	TRBJ2-7	-	-	TGTGCCAGCAGCGTAGGTGGAGGGGGCGGATTCGAGCAGTACTTC	CASSVGGGGGFEQYF
TRBV27	TRBJ2-7	TRBD2	-	TGTGCCAGCAGTCTGGGACTAGCGGGAGTCGAGCAGTACTTC	CASSLGLAGVEQYF
TRBV6-1	TRBJ2-7	-	-	TGTGCCAGCAGGAAACCTACAGGGCACGAGCAGTACTTC	CASRKPTGHEQYF